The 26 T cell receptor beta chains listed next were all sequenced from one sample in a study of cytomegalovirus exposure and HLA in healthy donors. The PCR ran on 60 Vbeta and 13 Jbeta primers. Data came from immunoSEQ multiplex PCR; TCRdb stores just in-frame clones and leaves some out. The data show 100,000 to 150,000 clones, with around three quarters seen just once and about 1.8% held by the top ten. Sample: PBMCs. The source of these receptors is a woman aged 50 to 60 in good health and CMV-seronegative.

The CDR3 loop reads CASTLEGQGIHGYTF. CDR3 coding DNA: TGTGCCAGCACCCTAGAGGGACAGGGGATACATGGCTACACCTTC. V usage is TRBV6-6 and J usage is TRBJ1-2; 10 bases are a match to TRBD1. The length of the CDR3 is 15 residues. V lost 7 bases and J lost 6; bases outside the gene matches: 11. CDR1 MNHNY and CDR2 SVGAGI come from the germline V gene (reference sequence).

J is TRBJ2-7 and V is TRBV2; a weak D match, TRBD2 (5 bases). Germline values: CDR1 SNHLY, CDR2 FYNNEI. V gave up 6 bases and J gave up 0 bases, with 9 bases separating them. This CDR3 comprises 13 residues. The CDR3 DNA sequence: TGTGCCAGCAGGCCGGGGAGCTCCTACGAGCAGTACTTC. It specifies CASRPGSSYEQYF.

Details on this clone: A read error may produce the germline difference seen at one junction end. The CDR3 here is CASSEGYGYPF. DNA of the CDR3: TGTGCCAGCAGTGAGGGCTATGGCTACCCCTTC. This chain links TRBV25-1 with TRBJ1-2; D gene uncertain. CDR1 MGHDK and CDR2 SYGVNS come from the germline V gene. This CDR3 is built from 11 residues.

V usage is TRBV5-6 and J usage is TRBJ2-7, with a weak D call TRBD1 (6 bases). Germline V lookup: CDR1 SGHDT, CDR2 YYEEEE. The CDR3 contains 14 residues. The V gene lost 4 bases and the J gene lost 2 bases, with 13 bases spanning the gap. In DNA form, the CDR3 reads TGTGCCAGCAGCCCACAGGGCCCAGCCTACGAGCAGTACTTC. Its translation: CASSPQGPAYEQYF.

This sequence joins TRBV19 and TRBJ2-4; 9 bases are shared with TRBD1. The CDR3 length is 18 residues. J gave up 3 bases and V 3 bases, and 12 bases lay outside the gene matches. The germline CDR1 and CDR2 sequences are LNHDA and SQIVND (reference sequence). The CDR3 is CASSIDPQGARLKNIQYF. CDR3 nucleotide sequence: TGTGCCAGTAGTATCGACCCACAGGGGGCGCGGCTCAAAAACATTCAGTACTTC.

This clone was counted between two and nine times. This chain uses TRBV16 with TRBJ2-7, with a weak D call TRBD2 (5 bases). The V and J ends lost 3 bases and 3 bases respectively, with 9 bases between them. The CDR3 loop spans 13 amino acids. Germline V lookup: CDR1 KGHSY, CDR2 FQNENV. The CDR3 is CASSQDSHYEQYF. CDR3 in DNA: TGTGCCAGCAGCCAGGACTCCCACTACGAGCAGTACTTC.

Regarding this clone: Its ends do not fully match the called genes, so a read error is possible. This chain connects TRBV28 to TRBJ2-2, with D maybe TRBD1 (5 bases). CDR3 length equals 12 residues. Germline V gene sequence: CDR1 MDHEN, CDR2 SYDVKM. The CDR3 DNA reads TGCGCCGCAGGGTCTAACACCGGGGAGCTGTTTTTT. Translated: CAAGSNTGELFF.

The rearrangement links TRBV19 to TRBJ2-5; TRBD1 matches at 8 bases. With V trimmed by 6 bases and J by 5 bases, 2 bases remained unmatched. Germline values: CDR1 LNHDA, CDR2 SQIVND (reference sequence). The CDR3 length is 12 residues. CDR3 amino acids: CASRNRGETQYF. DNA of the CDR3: TGTGCCAGTAGAAACAGGGGGGAGACCCAGTACTTC.

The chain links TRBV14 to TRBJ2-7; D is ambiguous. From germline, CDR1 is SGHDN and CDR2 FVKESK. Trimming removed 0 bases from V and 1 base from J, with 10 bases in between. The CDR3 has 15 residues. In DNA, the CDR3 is TGTGCCAGCAGCCAAGATGGGCCTGTTTCCTACGAGCAGTACTTC. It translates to CASSQDGPVSYEQYF.

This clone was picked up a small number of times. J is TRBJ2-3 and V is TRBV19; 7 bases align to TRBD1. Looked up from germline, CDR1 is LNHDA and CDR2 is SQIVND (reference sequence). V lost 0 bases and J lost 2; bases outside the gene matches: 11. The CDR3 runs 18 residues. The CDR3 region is CASSIDSLGGQITDTQYF. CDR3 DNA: TGTGCCAGTAGTATAGATTCGTTAGGGGGACAGATCACAGATACGCAGTATTTT.

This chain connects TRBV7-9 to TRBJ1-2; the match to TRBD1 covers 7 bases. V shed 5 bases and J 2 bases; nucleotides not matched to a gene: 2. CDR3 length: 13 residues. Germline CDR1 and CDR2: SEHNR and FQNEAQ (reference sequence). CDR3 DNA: TGTGCCAGCAGCAGACAGGGAAACTATGGCTACACCTTC. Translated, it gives CASSRQGNYGYTF.

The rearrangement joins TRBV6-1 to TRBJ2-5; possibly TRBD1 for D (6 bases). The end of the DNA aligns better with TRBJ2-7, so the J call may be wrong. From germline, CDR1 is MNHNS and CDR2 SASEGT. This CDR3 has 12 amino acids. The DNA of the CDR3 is TGTGCCAGCAGTGCGACAGGCTACGAGCAGTACTTC. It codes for CASSATGYEQYF.

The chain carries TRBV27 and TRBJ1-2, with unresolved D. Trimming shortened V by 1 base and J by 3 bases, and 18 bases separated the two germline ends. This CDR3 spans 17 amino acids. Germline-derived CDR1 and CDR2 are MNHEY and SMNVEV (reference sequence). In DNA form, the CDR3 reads TGTGCCAGCAGTTTATTAGTCGTTGGGCAGGTACACTATGGCTACACCTTC. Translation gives CASSLLVVGQVHYGYTF.

The CDR3 region is CAISDDGPGSGETQYF. The CDR3 DNA sequence: TGTGCCATCAGTGATGATGGACCCGGCAGCGGAGAGACCCAGTACTTC. The J gene is TRBJ2-5, the V gene TRBV10-3; weak D call: TRBD2 (5 bases). The CDR3 loop spans 16 amino acids. Germline lookup yields CDR1 ENHRY and CDR2 SYGVKD. The V end was cut by 3 bases, the J end by 4 bases, with 18 bases between.

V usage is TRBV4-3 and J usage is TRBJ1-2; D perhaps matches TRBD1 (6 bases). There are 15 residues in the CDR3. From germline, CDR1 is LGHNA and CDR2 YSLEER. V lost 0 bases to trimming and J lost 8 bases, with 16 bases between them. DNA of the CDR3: TGCGCCAGCAGCCAAGACGCAGGGGAAGATCACGGCTACACCTTC. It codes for CASSQDAGEDHGYTF.

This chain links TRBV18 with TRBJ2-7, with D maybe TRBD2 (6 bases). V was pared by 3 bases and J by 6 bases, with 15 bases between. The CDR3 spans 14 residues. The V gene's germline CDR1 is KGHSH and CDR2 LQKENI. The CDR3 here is CASSPPTGVREQYF. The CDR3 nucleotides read TGTGCCAGCTCACCCCCCACGGGGGTACGCGAGCAGTACTTC.

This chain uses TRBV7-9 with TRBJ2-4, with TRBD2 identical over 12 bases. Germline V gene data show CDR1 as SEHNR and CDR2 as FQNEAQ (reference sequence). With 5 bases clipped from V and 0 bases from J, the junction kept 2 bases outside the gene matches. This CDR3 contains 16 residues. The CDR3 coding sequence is TGTGCCAGCAGCAAGGGACTAGCGGGAGCCAAAAACATTCAGTACTTC. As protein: CASSKGLAGAKNIQYF.

CDR3 bases: TGTGCCAGCAGCCCCCAGGGGTTGGGCTACACCTTC. Encoded protein: CASSPQGLGYTF. The chain is built from TRBV27 and TRBJ1-2, with a weak D call TRBD1 (6 bases). Trimming shortened V by 6 bases and J by 8 bases, and 13 bases separated the two germline ends. CDR1 and CDR2 from the germline V gene are MNHEY and SMNVEV (reference sequence). This CDR3 comprises 12 residues.

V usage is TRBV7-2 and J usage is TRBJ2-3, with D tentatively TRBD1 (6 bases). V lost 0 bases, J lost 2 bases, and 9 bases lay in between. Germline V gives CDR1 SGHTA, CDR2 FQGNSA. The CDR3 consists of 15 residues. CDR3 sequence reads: CASSLARGPTDTQYF. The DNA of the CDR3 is TGTGCCAGCAGCTTAGCCAGGGGCCCCACAGATACGCAGTATTTT.

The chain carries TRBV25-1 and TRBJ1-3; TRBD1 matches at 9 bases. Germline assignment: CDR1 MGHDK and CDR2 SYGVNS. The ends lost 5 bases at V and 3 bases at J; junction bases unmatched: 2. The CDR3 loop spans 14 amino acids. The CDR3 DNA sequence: TGTGCCAGCAGTACAGGGGGCTATGGAAACACCATATATTTT. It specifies CASSTGGYGNTIYF.

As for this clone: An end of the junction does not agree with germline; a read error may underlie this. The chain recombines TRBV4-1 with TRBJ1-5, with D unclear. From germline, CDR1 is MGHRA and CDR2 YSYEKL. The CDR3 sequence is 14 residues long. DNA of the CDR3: TGCGCCAGCAGCCAAGCGGCCGGGAATCAGCCCCAGAATTTT. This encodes CASSQAAGNQPQNF.

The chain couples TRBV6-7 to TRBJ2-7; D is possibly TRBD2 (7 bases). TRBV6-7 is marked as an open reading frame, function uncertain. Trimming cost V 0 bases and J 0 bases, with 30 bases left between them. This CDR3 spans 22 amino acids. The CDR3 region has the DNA TGTGCCAGCAGTTACTCGCCCCATGGACTAGGGGGTATATCGTCCATCTCCTACGAGCAGTACGTC. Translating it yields CASSYSPHGLGGISSISYEQYV.

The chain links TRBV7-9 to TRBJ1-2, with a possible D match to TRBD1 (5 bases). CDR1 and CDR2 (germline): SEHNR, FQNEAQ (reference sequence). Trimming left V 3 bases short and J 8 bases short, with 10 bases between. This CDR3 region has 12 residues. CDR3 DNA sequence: TGTGCCAGCAGCTTTCAGGGTGACGGCTACACCTTC. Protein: CASSFQGDGYTF.

In DNA form, the CDR3 reads TGTGCCACCAGCAGAGGGGGACAGGGCCCGGCCGAGCAGTACTTC. It is translated as CATSRGGQGPAEQYF. The rearrangement joins TRBV15 to TRBJ2-7; 9 nucleotides match TRBD1. Germline V CDR1 and CDR2: LNHNV, YYDKDF (reference sequence). V lost 1 base and J lost 6; bases outside the gene matches: 7. There are 15 residues in the CDR3.

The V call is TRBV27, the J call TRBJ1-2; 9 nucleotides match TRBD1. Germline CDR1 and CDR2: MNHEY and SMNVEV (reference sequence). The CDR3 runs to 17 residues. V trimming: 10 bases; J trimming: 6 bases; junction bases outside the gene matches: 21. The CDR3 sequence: CATWISGTGSMVNGYTF. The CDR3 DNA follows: TGTGCCACCTGGATCTCCGGGACAGGGTCGATGGTTAATGGCTACACCTTC.

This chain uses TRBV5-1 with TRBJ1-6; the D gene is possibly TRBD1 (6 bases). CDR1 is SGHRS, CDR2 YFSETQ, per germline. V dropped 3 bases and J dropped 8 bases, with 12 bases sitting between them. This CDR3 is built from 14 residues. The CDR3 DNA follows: TGCGCCAGCAGCTGGGACATTGGGGATTCACCCCTCCACTTT. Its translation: CASSWDIGDSPLHF.